The rows below give T cell receptor beta chains drawn from one sample of a study of cytomegalovirus exposure and HLA in healthy donors. The data were produced by immunoSEQ multiplex PCR, yet TCRdb's version contains in-frame clones alone and is incomplete. Among about 130,000 clones listed, around 94% were seen once. Sequencing used PBMCs. These TCRs come from a woman aged 18-30 years in good health and CMV-seronegative. Both conserved end residues are part of each CDR3. D genes are given only for firm matches. Size is omitted from some rows. Given values are once, few, many or a class for expanded clones.

clone_size: .; j_call: TRBJ1-6; d_call: TRBD1; v_call: TRBV6-1; cdr3_aa: CASSSTGQTNSPLHF; cdr3_nt: TGTGCCAGCAGTTCGACGGGACAGACAAATTCACCCCTCCACTTT
clone_size: once; j_call: TRBJ2-1; d_call: TRBD1; v_call: TRBV11-2; cdr3_aa: CASRWGGGGQGIYEQFF; cdr3_nt: TGTGCCAGCAGGTGGGGGGGAGGGGGACAGGGAATTTATGAGCAGTTCTTC
clone_size: .; j_call: TRBJ2-1; d_call: .; v_call: TRBV5-1; cdr3_aa: CASSLAPPGSSYNEQFF; cdr3_nt: TGCGCCAGCAGCTTGGCCCCCCCGGGGAGCTCCTACAATGAGCAGTTCTTC
clone_size: .; j_call: TRBJ2-2; d_call: .; v_call: TRBV4-1; cdr3_aa: CASSLGTLYTGELFF; cdr3_nt: TGCGCCAGCAGCCTTGGGACTCTCTACACCGGGGAGCTGTTTTTT
clone_size: once; j_call: TRBJ2-1; d_call: .; v_call: TRBV5-1; cdr3_aa: CASSSDPGMGNEQFF; cdr3_nt: TGCGCCAGCAGCTCCGACCCGGGAATGGGCAATGAGCAGTTCTTC
clone_size: .; j_call: TRBJ2-3; d_call: TRBD2; v_call: TRBV5-6; cdr3_aa: CASSSGLASSSADTQYF; cdr3_nt: TGTGCCAGCAGCTCCGGACTAGCAAGTTCCTCAGCAGATACGCAGTATTTT
clone_size: few; j_call: TRBJ1-2; d_call: TRBD1; v_call: TRBV28; cdr3_aa: CASRQGDYGYTF; cdr3_nt: TGTGCCAGCAGGCAGGGGGACTATGGCTACACCTTC
clone_size: .; j_call: TRBJ2-5; d_call: .; v_call: TRBV6-1; cdr3_aa: CASSDVLDQETQYF; cdr3_nt: TGTGCCAGCAGTGATGTTCTAGACCAAGAGACCCAGTACTTC
clone_size: .; j_call: TRBJ2-2; d_call: .; v_call: TRBV19; cdr3_aa: CASSLWPGPTGELFF; cdr3_nt: TGTGCCAGTAGTCTCTGGCCAGGCCCCACCGGGGAGCTGTTTTTT
clone_size: .; j_call: TRBJ2-1; d_call: .; v_call: TRBV30; cdr3_aa: CAWSRDFTYNEQFF; cdr3_nt: TGTGCCTGGAGTAGGGACTTTACCTACAATGAGCAGTTCTTC
clone_size: .; j_call: TRBJ2-5; d_call: TRBD2; v_call: TRBV30; cdr3_aa: CAWSHASGRSRGAQYF; cdr3_nt: TGTGCCTGGAGTCATGCTAGCGGCCGCTCTCGGGGGGCCCAGTACTTC
clone_size: .; j_call: TRBJ1-4; d_call: TRBD1; v_call: TRBV7-2; cdr3_aa: CASSSQGAGEKLFF; cdr3_nt: TGTGCCAGCAGCTCCCAGGGGGCTGGGGAAAAACTGTTTTTT
clone_size: .; j_call: TRBJ2-2; d_call: .; v_call: TRBV28; cdr3_aa: CASSFYVRELFF; cdr3_nt: TGTGCCAGCAGTTTCTACGTTAGGGAGCTGTTTTTT
clone_size: .; j_call: TRBJ2-2; d_call: .; v_call: TRBV19; cdr3_aa: CASSIRGAGELFF; cdr3_nt: TGTGCCAGTAGTATACGTGGAGCCGGGGAGCTGTTTTTT
clone_size: .; j_call: TRBJ2-2; d_call: TRBD2; v_call: TRBV27; cdr3_aa: CASSLGALAGGSAGELFF; cdr3_nt: TGTGCCAGCAGTTTGGGCGCGCTAGCGGGGGGGAGTGCCGGGGAGCTGTTTTTT
clone_size: .; j_call: TRBJ2-2; d_call: .; v_call: TRBV5-4; cdr3_aa: CAAGKNTGELFF; cdr3_nt: TGTGCGGCGGGCAAGAACACCGGGGAGCTGTTTTTT
clone_size: .; j_call: TRBJ2-3; d_call: .; v_call: TRBV6-6; cdr3_aa: CASRGQSTDTQYF; cdr3_nt: TGTGCCAGCAGAGGACAGAGCACAGATACGCAGTATTTT
clone_size: .; j_call: TRBJ1-3; d_call: .; v_call: TRBV4-1; cdr3_aa: CASSQTRSSGNTIYF; cdr3_nt: TGCGCCAGCAGCCAAACGAGAAGCTCTGGAAACACCATATATTTT
clone_size: few; j_call: TRBJ2-1; d_call: .; v_call: TRBV28; cdr3_aa: CASSPLSSSYNEQFF; cdr3_nt: TGTGCCAGCAGCCCACTGAGTAGCTCCTACAATGAGCAGTTCTTC
clone_size: .; j_call: TRBJ2-4; d_call: TRBD2; v_call: TRBV2; cdr3_aa: CASSPEGGLAALNIQYF; cdr3_nt: TGTGCCAGCAGTCCCGAGGGGGGACTAGCGGCCCTAAACATTCAGTACTTC
clone_size: .; j_call: TRBJ1-1; d_call: TRBD1; v_call: TRBV5-1; cdr3_aa: CASSTNRGTNTEAFF; cdr3_nt: TGCGCCAGCAGCACAAACAGGGGAACGAACACTGAAGCTTTCTTT
clone_size: .; j_call: TRBJ2-1; d_call: .; v_call: TRBV5-6; cdr3_aa: CASSAVQTGSINNEQFF; cdr3_nt: TGTGCCAGCAGCGCTGTGCAGACAGGAAGCATTAACAATGAGCAGTTCTTC
clone_size: once; j_call: TRBJ2-7; d_call: .; v_call: TRBV9; cdr3_aa: CASSVSTSYEQYF; cdr3_nt: TGTGCCAGCAGCGTATCTACGTCCTACGAGCAGTACTTC
clone_size: .; j_call: TRBJ2-4; d_call: TRBD2; v_call: TRBV29-1; cdr3_aa: CSAGDYPGGIQYF; cdr3_nt: TGCAGCGCCGGGGACTACCCGGGAGGCATTCAGTACTTC
clone_size: .; j_call: TRBJ1-1; d_call: .; v_call: TRBV10-3; cdr3_aa: CAISDGGLNTEAFF; cdr3_nt: TGTGCCATCAGTGACGGGGGTTTGAACACTGAAGCTTTCTTT
clone_size: .; j_call: TRBJ2-7; d_call: TRBD1; v_call: TRBV29-1; cdr3_aa: CSVRDSSYEQYF; cdr3_nt: TGCAGCGTACGGGACAGCTCCTACGAGCAGTACTTC
clone_size: .; j_call: TRBJ1-2; d_call: .; v_call: TRBV19; cdr3_aa: CASSIPAWGSDFYGYTF; cdr3_nt: TGTGCCAGTAGTATTCCAGCCTGGGGCAGCGACTTCTATGGCTACACCTTC
clone_size: .; j_call: TRBJ2-7; d_call: TRBD2; v_call: TRBV29-1; cdr3_aa: CSARLAGASSYEQYF; cdr3_nt: TGCAGCGCCCGACTAGCGGGAGCTAGCTCCTACGAGCAGTACTTC
clone_size: .; j_call: TRBJ1-1; d_call: .; v_call: TRBV7-9; cdr3_aa: CASSQNRDEAFF; cdr3_nt: TGTGCCAGCAGCCAAAACAGGGATGAAGCTTTCTTT
clone_size: .; j_call: TRBJ1-2; d_call: .; v_call: TRBV28; cdr3_aa: CASSLSTGKIGYTF; cdr3_nt: TGTGCCAGCAGTTTAAGTACAGGAAAGATTGGCTACACCTTC
clone_size: .; j_call: TRBJ1-2; d_call: .; v_call: TRBV6-1; cdr3_aa: CASSTGLNYGYTF; cdr3_nt: TGTGCCAGCTCCACAGGGCTTAACTATGGCTACACCTTC
clone_size: .; j_call: TRBJ2-3; d_call: .; v_call: TRBV6-5; cdr3_aa: CASRGYTDTQYF; cdr3_nt: TGTGCCAGTCGGGGGTACACAGATACGCAGTATTTT
clone_size: .; j_call: TRBJ2-1; d_call: TRBD2; v_call: TRBV4-1; cdr3_aa: CASSRTISGEQFF; cdr3_nt: TGCGCCAGCAGCCGCACTATTAGCGGGGAGCAGTTCTTC
clone_size: .; j_call: TRBJ1-4; d_call: TRBD1; v_call: TRBV5-1; cdr3_aa: CASSAGGQGGEKLFF; cdr3_nt: TGCGCCAGCAGCGCCGGAGGACAGGGAGGTGAAAAACTGTTTTTT